Detailed here is one TCR beta chain. What it binds is unknown. ViraFEST expansion of antigen-specific CD4+ T cells with viral peptide pools preceded sequencing. The culture ran for approximately nine days before CD4+ T cells were isolated. As their vaccination, participants received two doses of either BNT162b2 or mRNA-1273. Wells each received around 2.1 million PBMC, cultured with around 10 IU/ml IL-2 and approximately 10 ug/ml peptides. Assay used: immunoSEQ multiplex PCR; TCRdb lists only in-frame clones, some missing. In the table there are 30,000 or so clones, around 79% of which are singletons. The record originates from a study of vaccination effects on CD4 cells after COVID-19. Turning to the study itself: The second dose preceded post-vaccine samples by a median of 72 days.

Germline CDR1 MGHRA, CDR2 YSYEKL. Unmatched junction bases numbered 7, after V lost 4 bases and J lost 7 bases. CDR3 length: 15 amino acids. General study points: Nearly all vaccine-induced clones in healthy recipients recognized only SARS-CoV-2. Clones from infection and from vaccination both contracted markedly late after vaccination.

The input for sequencing was CD4+ T cells from PBMCs cultured with HCoV-NL63 spike peptides, taken after COVID-19 vaccination. The source is a human donor who received a COVID-19 vaccine. The gene calls are TRBV4-1 and TRBJ2-5; 12 bases fit TRBD1. CDR3 nucleotides: TGCGCCAGCAGCCCCGGGGGACAGGGGGCACCGACCCAGTACTTC. It codes for CASSPGGQGAPTQYF.